Below, 4 T cell receptor beta chains from the same sample are listed, as sequenced in a study of T-cell reconstitution after alpha-beta-depleted transplantation in children. The TCRbeta library was prepared with unique molecular identifiers. MiXCR was run by TCRdb on the PCR reads, yielding one entry per CDR3 protein. Among more than 200,000 distinct CDR3 sequences listed, approximately 9.9% were seen once. The specimen comprised PBMCs from the stem cell graft donor, sampled from the stem cell graft. The receptors shown here come from a human donor who donated a stem cell graft to a child with SCID.

Ten or more counts support this clonotype. This chain joins TRBV15 and TRBJ2-7, with 9 bases fitting TRBD1. V lost 0 bases to trimming and J lost 2 bases; unmatched junction nucleotides: 2. This CDR3 is 15 amino acids long. The V gene's germline CDR1 is LNHNV and CDR2 YYDKDF (reference sequence). DNA of the CDR3: TGTGCCACCAGCAGAGATCGGGACAGGGCCTACGAGCAGTACTTC. Translating it yields CATSRDRDRAYEQYF.

This clonotype has ten or more counts. The chain links TRBV20-1 to TRBJ2-7; TRBD2 matches 9 bases. The length of the CDR3 is 12 residues. The V and J ends lost 7 bases and 5 bases, in that order; junction bases with no gene match: 6. Germline V gives CDR1 DFQATT, CDR2 SNEGSKA (reference sequence). DNA for the CDR3: TGCAGTGTCCCGACTAGCGGTAACGAGCAGTACTTC. It is translated as CSVPTSGNEQYF.

This clonotype has a count of ten or more. The J gene is TRBJ2-4, the V gene TRBV6-5, with D perhaps TRBD2 (7 bases). V lost 8 bases and J lost 2, with 22 bases in between. Germline V CDR1 and CDR2: MNHEY, SVGAGI. The length of the CDR3 is 17 residues. This CDR3 reads CASRGERGQPSKNIQYF. CDR3 in DNA: TGTGCCAGCCGGGGGGAGAGAGGACAGCCGTCCAAAAACATTCAGTACTTC.

This clonotype was detected ten times or more. The genes are TRBV13 and TRBJ2-1, with TRBD1 matching over 12 bases. J gave up 5 bases and V 4 bases, and 3 bases lay outside the gene matches. In germline, CDR1 is PRHDT, CDR2 FYEKMQ (reference sequence). The CDR3 spans 15 residues. CDR3 DNA sequence: TGTGCCAGCAGCTGGGACAGGGGGCTCCACAATGAGCAGTTCTTC. Amino acid sequence: CASSWDRGLHNEQFF.